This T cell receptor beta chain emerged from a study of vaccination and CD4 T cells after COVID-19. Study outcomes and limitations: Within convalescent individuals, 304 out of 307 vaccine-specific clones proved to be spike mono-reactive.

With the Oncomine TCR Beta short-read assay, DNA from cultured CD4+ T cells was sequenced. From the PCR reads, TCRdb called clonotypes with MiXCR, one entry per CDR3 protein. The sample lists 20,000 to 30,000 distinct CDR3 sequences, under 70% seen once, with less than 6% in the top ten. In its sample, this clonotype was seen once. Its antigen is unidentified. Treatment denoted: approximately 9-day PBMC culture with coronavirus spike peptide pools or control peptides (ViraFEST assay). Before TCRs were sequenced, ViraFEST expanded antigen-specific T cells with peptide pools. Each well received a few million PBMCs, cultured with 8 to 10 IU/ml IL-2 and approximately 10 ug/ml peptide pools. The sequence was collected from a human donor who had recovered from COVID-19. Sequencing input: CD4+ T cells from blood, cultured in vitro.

The CDR3 protein is CASSPGLAVYNEQFF. The CDR3 DNA reads TGCGCCAGCAGCCCAGGACTAGCGGTCTACAATGAGCAGTTCTTC. The chain joins TRBV5-1 to TRBJ2-1, with TRBD2 matching over 10 bases. V shed 4 bases, J shed 3 bases, and the junction held 4 bases outside the gene matches. Germline loops: CDR1 SGHRS, CDR2 YFSETQ. The CDR3 sequence is 15 residues long.